This T cell receptor (beta chain) comes out of a study of blood T cell repertoires in COVID-19. How the authors handled the data: Reference gene primer amplification gave estimated nucleated cell counts. TCRdb's table, derived via immunoSEQ multiplex PCR, lists solely in-frame clones and lacks some. Clone size and V and J calls were adopted from that table, with D and trimming inferred from the DNA. There are approximately 170,000 clones in the sample; 80% occur only once, and around 5.9% lies in the top ten. This clone was counted a few times. Trimming cost V 2 bases and J 0 bases, with 11 bases left between them. The CDR3 totals 16 residues. Germline CDR1 and CDR2: MDHEN and SYDVKM.

The source material was PBMCs or T cells enriched from blood (not recorded which). The clonotype comes from a man aged 35-49 years who had recovered from COVID-19. This chain uses TRBV28 with TRBJ1-5; D remains unclear. The CDR3 region is CASSLKSWLSNQPQHF. The CDR3, as DNA: TGTGCCAGCAGTTTAAAGTCTTGGCTTAGCAATCAGCCCCAGCATTTT.